This T cell receptor beta chain derives from a study of blood T cells in healthy people across ages. This clonotype came up a few times. What it binds is not known. General study findings and limits: The percentage of naive T cells correlated strongly with TCR beta diversity.

PBMCs, at least 7 million per sample, were isolated. RNA extraction gave at least 5 micrograms of total RNA per sample. Then a second PCR, running about 7 to 11 cycles, was carried out with a sample-barcoded 5' primer and a J-beta primer mix. Each cDNA molecule, via a template-switch adaptor with 12 random nucleotides, was tagged. TCRdb called the 5' RACE reads again in MiXCR, with one record for every CDR3 protein. The table has roughly 1.5 million distinct CDR3 sequences, about 45% seen once. The material sequenced was blood. The TCR was taken from a woman younger than 30 in good health.

CDR3: CASSPSDARAYGYTF. In DNA, the CDR3 is TGTGCCAGCAGTCCGTCGGACGCCCGTGCCTATGGCTACACCTTC. The chain links TRBV6-6 to TRBJ1-2; D unresolved. The CDR3 consists of 15 residues. Trimming left V 5 bases short and J 4 bases short, with 17 bases between. Germline CDR1 reads MNHNY; CDR2 reads SVGAGI (reference sequence).